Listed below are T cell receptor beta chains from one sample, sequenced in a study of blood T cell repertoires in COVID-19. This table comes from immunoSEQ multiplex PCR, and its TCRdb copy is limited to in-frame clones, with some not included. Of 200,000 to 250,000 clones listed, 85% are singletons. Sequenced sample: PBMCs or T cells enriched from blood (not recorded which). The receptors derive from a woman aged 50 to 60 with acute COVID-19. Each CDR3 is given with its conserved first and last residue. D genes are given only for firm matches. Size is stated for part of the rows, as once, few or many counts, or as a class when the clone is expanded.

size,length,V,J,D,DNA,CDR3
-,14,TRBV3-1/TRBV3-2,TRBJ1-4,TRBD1,TGTGCCAGCAGCGAAGGACAGGGCGGAGAAAAACTGTTTTTT,CASSEGQGGEKLFF
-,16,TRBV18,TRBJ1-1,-,TGTGCCAGCTCACCAGAAGTTGGAGGGCGGGACGCTGAAGCTTTCTTT,CASSPEVGGRDAEAFF
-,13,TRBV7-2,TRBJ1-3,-,TGTGCCAGCAGCTATCAACAGGGAAACACCATATATTTT,CASSYQQGNTIYF
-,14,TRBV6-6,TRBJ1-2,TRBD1,TGTGCCAGCAGATCCAGACAGGGGTATAGTGGCTACACCTTC,CASRSRQGYSGYTF
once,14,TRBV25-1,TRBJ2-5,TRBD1,TGTGCCAGCGGTAACAGGGGTCTCCAAGAGACCCAGTACTTC,CASGNRGLQETQYF
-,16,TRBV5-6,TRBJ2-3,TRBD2,TGTGCCAGCAGCTGGCTGACTAGCGGGGGAGCAGATACGCAGTATTTT,CASSWLTSGGADTQYF
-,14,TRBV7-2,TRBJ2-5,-,TGTGCCAGCAGCTTCCCAGGGTTCCAAGAGACCCAGTACTTC,CASSFPGFQETQYF
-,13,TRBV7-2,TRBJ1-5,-,TGTGCCAGCAGCCCGGAGAGCAATCAGCCCCAGCATTTT,CASSPESNQPQHF
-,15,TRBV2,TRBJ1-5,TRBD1,TGTGCCAGCAGTTCCCAGGGGGAGAGCAATCAGCCCCAGCATTTT,CASSSQGESNQPQHF
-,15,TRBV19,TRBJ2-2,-,TGTGCCAGTAGTCCGCGGGGTCAATCGGCCGGGGAGCTGTTTTTT,CASSPRGQSAGELFF
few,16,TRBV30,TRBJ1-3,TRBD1,TGTGCCTGGGGGACAGGGGCTTCTCTCACTGGAAACACCATATATTTT,CAWGTGASLTGNTIYF
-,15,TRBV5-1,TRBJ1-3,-,TGCGCCAGCAGCTTGGACAGGGTAAAGGGAAACACCATATATTTT,CASSLDRVKGNTIYF
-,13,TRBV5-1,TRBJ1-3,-,TGCGCCAGCAGCTCAGGGCAAGGAAACACCATATATTTT,CASSSGQGNTIYF
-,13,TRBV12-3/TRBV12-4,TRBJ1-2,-,TGTGCCAGCGCGGGTGGGCTGGAGTATGGCTACACCTTC,CASAGGLEYGYTF
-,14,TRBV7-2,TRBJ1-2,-,TGTGCCAGCAGCTTAAAGGGGTCCCTCTATGGCTACACCTTC,CASSLKGSLYGYTF
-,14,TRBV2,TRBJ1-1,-,TGTGCCAGCAGTCGACGGGTAGGGAACACTGAAGCTTTCTTT,CASSRRVGNTEAFF
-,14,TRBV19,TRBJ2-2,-,TGTTTGTCAAGGAAGAGACAGAACACCGGGGAGCTGTTTTTT,CLSRKRQNTGELFF
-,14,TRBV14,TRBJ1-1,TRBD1,TGTGCCAGCAGCCGGGACAGGATCAACACTGAAGCTTTCTTT,CASSRDRINTEAFF
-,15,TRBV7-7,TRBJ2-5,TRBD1,TGTGCTAGCAGCCTCCGGGACAGGCTACAAGAGACCCAGTACTTC,CASSLRDRLQETQYF
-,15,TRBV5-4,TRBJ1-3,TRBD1,TGTGCCAGCAGCCGTGGGACAGGCTCTGGAAACACCATATATTTT,CASSRGTGSGNTIYF
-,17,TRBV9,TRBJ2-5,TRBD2,TGTGCCAGCAGCGTAGGGCTAGCGGGGACCCACCAAGAGACCCAGTACTTC,CASSVGLAGTHQETQYF
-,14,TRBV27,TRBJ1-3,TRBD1,TGTGCCAGCGGACAGGGGGGTACTGGAAACACCATATATTTT,CASGQGGTGNTIYF
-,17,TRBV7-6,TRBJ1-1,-,TGTGCCAGCAGCCTAATGGGGGGAACTCTCTCCGGCACTGAAGCTTTCTTT,CASSLMGGTLSGTEAFF
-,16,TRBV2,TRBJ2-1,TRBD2,TGTGCCAGCAGTGAAGAAACTAGCGGGTTCTACAATGAGCAGTTCTTC,CASSEETSGFYNEQFF
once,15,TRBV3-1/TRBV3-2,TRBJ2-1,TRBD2,TGTGCCAGCAGCGTCCGACTAGCGGGGGGGCGTGAGCAGTTCTTC,CASSVRLAGGREQFF
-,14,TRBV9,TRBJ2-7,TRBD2,TGTGCCAGCAGCGAGGGACTAGTGGGCTACGAGCAGTACTTC,CASSEGLVGYEQYF
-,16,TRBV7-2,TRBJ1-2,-,TGTGCCAGCAGCTTAACAGGCCATGGGTTTGGCTATGGCTACACCTTC,CASSLTGHGFGYGYTF
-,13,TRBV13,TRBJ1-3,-,TGTGCCAGCACCAGTTTCTCTGGAAACACCATATATTTT,CASTSFSGNTIYF